This T cell receptor beta chain was identified during a study of response to subunit inactivated influenza vaccine. This clonotype was seen more than once but under ten times. The CDR3 spans 15 residues. The V end was cut by 1 base, the J end by 1 base, with 7 bases between. In TCRdb, the RT-PCR reads were re-called with MiXCR into one record per CDR3 protein. Of 250,000 to 350,000 distinct CDR3 sequences detected, about 20% appear once; the ten largest clones hold 10% to 13%. This rearrangement joins TRBV12-3 or TRBV12-4 to TRBJ2-2, with D perhaps TRBD2 (5 bases). The sample was PBMCs from blood, taken 21 months after vaccination. The TCR comes from a man between 50 and 75 years old who received an inactivated influenza vaccine. CDR3 residues: CASSLVGGNTGELFF. The DNA for the CDR3 is TGTGCCAGCAGTTTAGTTGGAGGGAACACCGGGGAGCTGTTTTTT.